The T cell receptor (gamma chain) described here comes from a study of Vδ1+ human thymocytes (dated by TCRdb to the late 2010s). In terms of the full investigation: As a data resource, the study described the mRNA-level TRG and TRD CDR3 repertoires of highly purified Vdelta1+ thymocytes obtained from young children. Earlier work had validated the multiplex-based CDR3 amplicon strategy against 5'RACE-based methods for generating CDR3 amplicons. Here is what the overall study found, with its caveats: Thymic TRG and TRD repertoires appeared highly polyclonal with Gaussian CDR3 length distributions, unlike oligoclonal peripheral blood repertoires. No clustering by age or sex was observed, so analyses did not stratify donors by these variables. Although sort purity was high, roughly a fifth of thymic TRD sequences were Vdelta2 (with a few Vdelta3), in contrast to the peripheral blood Vdelta1+ controls. Numerous TRG clonotypes were shared among donors (up to about 6.9x10^3), while TRD repertoires were essentially private (a maximum of roughly 120 shared). Because unexpected Vdelta2 sequences could lead to misinterpretation of bulk repertoire data, the authors recommended using highly purified populations and validating at the single-cell level.

Taken from the germline V gene (reference sequence), the CDR1 and CDR2 loops are GITISATS and ISYDGTV. Germline trimming: 4 bases from V, 2 bases from J; junction bases outside gene matches: 8. From the cysteine up to the phenylalanine, the CDR3 has a length of 14 residues. Only the CDR3 portion is preserved as DNA: 42 bases, with reading frame beginning at the first base. RNA extraction was carried out with the RNeasy mini kit, and reverse transcription was then done using Superscript III. Multiplex PCR was used to generate CDR3 amplicons, with pooled V-gene forward primers and a constant-region reverse primer carrying Illumina adaptor overhangs. After gel purification, amplicons were indexed with Nextera index primers over around 8 extra PCR cycles and were then purified with AMPure XP beads. Libraries were sequenced on an Illumina MiSeq with paired-end 250 bp reads, dual indexing and around 22% PhiX spike-in. In the paper's pipeline: FastQC was used to quality check the reads, while ea-utils fastq-join merged the TRG read pairs. Sequences were annotated with IMGT/HighV-QUEST, keeping only productive sequences with unambiguous V-gene assignment; clonotypes were defined by identical CDR3 sequence. For downstream analysis, the tools were VDJtools 1.1.1, tcR 2.2.3, Treemap and vegan Shannon diversity in R 3.4.4. The public reads were reprocessed by TCRdb using CATT, and rows of matching DNA were later combined. None of the V and J calls come from the authors' own analysis; TCRdb made them. For this sample the table gives 36,000 or so gamma-chain clones, of which around 20% were detected only once. The ten biggest clones cover about 2% of the sample.

Concerning this clone itself: Its target antigen remains unknown. Base qualities are missing; no much larger clone stands one base away.

Thymic samples were depleted of alphabeta T cells, then CD3+ TCRVdelta1+ TCRVdelta2- thymocytes were FACS-sorted. Sorted Vdelta1+ thymocyte purity ranged from roughly 96% to 99.6%. The thymic specimens were obtained from 8 paediatric patients who were undergoing corrective cardiac surgery and ranged in age from roughly 5 days to 16 months. Thymic tissue was dispersed and mononuclear cells isolated on a Histopaque-1077 density gradient. The staining antibodies were anti-TCRVdelta1 clone TS8.2, anti-TCRVdelta2 clone B6, anti-CD3 clone HIT3a and anti-TCRalphabeta clone IP26. Sequencing was done on a sample of Vdelta1+ gamma-delta thymocytes from the thymus. Read against the paper, the sample's cell subset or site label means: FACS-sorted CD3+ TCRalphabeta- TCRVdelta1+ TCRVdelta2- thymocytes. The chain is made from TRGV9 and TRGJ1 or TRGJ2. The sequence derives from a girl less than two years old who had congenital heart surgery. This receptor carries the CDR3 CALWETKDYYKKLF. The sequenced DNA is TGTGCCTTGTGGGAAACTAAGGATTATTATAAGAAACTCTTT.